The 20 T cell receptor beta chains given below trace back to one sample, sequenced in a study of blood T cell repertoires in COVID-19. Clones were read by immunoSEQ multiplex PCR, and TCRdb kept only the in-frame ones, dropping some. The sample carries fewer than 500,000 clones, approximately 77% recorded once. The material sequenced was peripheral blood. The source is a human donor with acute or convalescent COVID-19. The donor label of this sample is uncertain.

The chain recombines TRBV7-8 with TRBJ2-3; TRBD2 aligns across 9 bases. Germline CDR1 SGHVS, CDR2 FQNEAQ. Trimming at V came to 2 bases and at J to 3 bases, leaving 9 bases not matched to a gene. This CDR3 region has 17 residues. DNA for the CDR3: TGTGCCAGCAGCTTACAGGGAAGCGGGAGGAGTACAGATACGCAGTATTTT. Its protein product is CASSLQGSGRSTDTQYF.

The chain combines TRBV6-6 with TRBJ2-5; no clear D gene. Deletions cut 8 bases from V and 4 bases from J, with 5 bases between. The CDR3 loop spans 10 amino acids. CDR1 is MNHNY, CDR2 SVGAGI, per germline (reference sequence). CDR3 sequence reads: CASGAETQYF. CDR3 sequence (DNA): TGTGCCAGCGGAGCAGAGACCCAGTACTTC.

The J gene is TRBJ2-5, the V gene TRBV3-1 (or the pseudogene TRBV3-2); the match to TRBD1 covers 11 bases. Trimming took 4 bases from V and 2 from J; bases not matched to a gene: 9. The CDR3 is 17 amino acids. Germline V gene sequence: CDR1 LGHDT, CDR2 YNNKEL (reference sequence). CDR3 sequence (DNA): TGTGCCAGCAGCCCCAACGGCGGGACAGGGGGACAAGAGACCCAGTACTTC. Residues: CASSPNGGTGGQETQYF.

The gene calls are TRBV19 and TRBJ2-7; TRBD1 matches 9 bases. The CDR3 length is 15 residues. V shed 5 bases and J 9 bases; nucleotides not matched to a gene: 14. Germline V CDR1 and CDR2: LNHDA, SQIVND (reference sequence). CDR3 coding DNA: TGTGCCAGTAGTCCCGGACAGGGGACCGCGTCGGGGCAGTACTTC. It encodes CASSPGQGTASGQYF.

This clone was seen a handful of times. The rearrangement joins TRBV24-1 to TRBJ2-2; no clear D. CDR1 is KGHDR and CDR2 is SFDVKD in the germline V gene. The germline V and J ends were trimmed by 4 bases and 6 bases, with 14 bases remaining between them. This CDR3 region has 15 residues. The CDR3 sequence: CATSDPNSRSGELFF. The CDR3 DNA reads as TGTGCCACCAGTGACCCCAACTCCCGGTCCGGGGAGCTGTTTTTT.

The chain couples TRBV19 to TRBJ1-1; D unresolved. Germline CDR1 is LNHDA and CDR2 is SQIVND (reference sequence). Trimming removed 5 bases from V and 4 bases from J, with 17 bases in between. The CDR3 is 15 amino acids. The CDR3 is CASSPRLGASTEAFF. The CDR3 bases are TGTGCCAGTAGTCCACGACTGGGAGCCTCCACTGAAGCTTTCTTT.

The chain links TRBV18 to TRBJ1-3; D not resolved. The germline V gene has CDR1 KGHSH and CDR2 LQKENI. The CDR3 covers 14 residues. V lost 2 bases and J 0 bases, leaving 5 bases between the germline ends. CDR3 sequence (DNA): TGTGCCAGCTCACCAAACTCCTCTGGAAACACCATATATTTT. As protein: CASSPNSSGNTIYF.

The chain carries TRBV5-1 and TRBJ1-3, with 10 bases matching TRBD1. V trimming: 0 bases; J trimming: 1 base; junction bases outside the gene matches: 1. The CDR3 runs 16 residues. Germline CDR1 is SGHRS and CDR2 is YFSETQ. CDR3 amino acids: CASSLGQGASGNTIYF. CDR3 DNA sequence: TGCGCCAGCAGCTTGGGACAGGGGGCATCTGGAAACACCATATATTTT.

The gene calls are TRBV28 and TRBJ2-7; D perhaps matches TRBD1 (6 bases). The CDR3 totals 14 residues. Germline lookup yields CDR1 MDHEN and CDR2 SYDVKM. With 1 base removed from V and 6 bases from J, the gap between germline ends came to 13 bases. In DNA form, the CDR3 reads TGTGCCAGCAGTTTATTCCTGGGGGCGAGCGAGCAGTACTTC. It yields the protein CASSLFLGASEQYF.

CDR3 residues: CASSLNMRSTNNYGYTF. For the CDR3, the DNA is TGTGCCAGCAGCTTGAATATGAGGAGTACAAACAACTATGGCTACACCTTC. The chain couples TRBV5-4 to TRBJ1-2; no definite D call. The germline CDR1 and CDR2 sequences are SGHNT and YYREEE (reference sequence). This CDR3 contains 17 residues. The germline V and J ends were trimmed by 1 base and 2 bases, with 18 bases remaining between them.

The CDR3 sequence: CASSHPPAAMNTEAFF. In DNA form, the CDR3 reads TGTGCCAGCAGCCATCCCCCCGCCGCGATGAACACTGAAGCTTTCTTT. The rearrangement joins TRBV7-9 to TRBJ1-1; D gene ambiguous. CDR1 and CDR2 from the germline V gene are SEHNR and FQNEAQ (reference sequence). The CDR3 runs to 16 residues. The ends were cut back, 5 bases at V and 0 bases at J, with 16 bases in the middle.

DNA for the CDR3: TGCGCCAGCAGCCAAGCAGATGGTTCAACTAATGAAAAACTGTTTTTT. Translated, it gives CASSQADGSTNEKLFF. V is TRBV4-1 and J is TRBJ1-4; D not resolved. Germline V gene lookup returns CDR1 MGHRA and CDR2 YSYEKL. The V end was cut by 1 base, the J end by 0 bases, with 9 bases between. This CDR3 region has 16 residues.

V usage is TRBV18 and J usage is TRBJ1-2, with D perhaps matching TRBD1 (5 bases). V was clipped by 4 bases and J by 2 bases, with 14 bases between them. CDR1 KGHSH and CDR2 LQKENI come from the germline V gene. The CDR3 runs 15 residues. CDR3 amino acids: CASSLTTVQNYGYTF. CDR3 nucleotides: TGTGCCAGCTCACTAACGACAGTCCAAAACTATGGCTACACCTTC.

The rearrangement uses TRBV9 and TRBJ2-3; TRBD2 might be the D (6 bases). CDR1 SGDLS and CDR2 YYNGEE come from the germline V gene. CDR3 length: 16 residues. V was pared by 0 bases and J by 3 bases, with 14 bases between. The CDR3: CASSVVHGRVTDTQYF. CDR3 nucleotides: TGTGCCAGCAGCGTAGTACACGGGAGAGTTACAGATACGCAGTATTTT.

The chain is built from TRBV27 and TRBJ2-4; 11 bases map to TRBD2. The germline gives CDR1 MNHEY, CDR2 SMNVEV (reference sequence). This CDR3 contains 16 residues. Unmatched junction bases numbered 3, after V lost 5 bases and J lost 0 bases. CDR3 DNA sequence: TGTGCCAGCAGTCCGGGACTAGCGGTAGCCAAAAACATTCAGTACTTC. Translated: CASSPGLAVAKNIQYF.

This clone was seen only a few times. This rearrangement joins TRBV7-9 to TRBJ1-2; D possibly corresponds to TRBD1 (5 bases). The ends were cut back, 5 bases at V and 3 bases at J, with 7 bases in the middle. There are 12 residues in the CDR3. The germline CDR1 and CDR2 sequences are SEHNR and FQNEAQ (reference sequence). The DNA of the CDR3 is TGTGCCAGCAGCCAGGGTGACTATGGCTACACCTTC. Protein: CASSQGDYGYTF.

The chain is built from TRBV6-1 and TRBJ1-6; 7 positions agree with TRBD1. This CDR3 has 15 amino acids. Germline trimming cut 3 bases from V and 5 bases from J; bases unmatched to any gene: 4. Germline CDR1 MNHNS, CDR2 SASEGT. DNA for the CDR3: TGTGCCAGCAGTGAGACAGGGACCAATAATTCACCCCTCCACTTT. Encoded protein: CASSETGTNNSPLHF.

The chain is built from TRBV10-2 and TRBJ2-7; D is unresolved. CDR1 is WSHSY and CDR2 is SAAADI in the germline V gene. This CDR3 spans 13 amino acids. With 3 bases removed from V and 2 bases from J, the gap between germline ends came to 8 bases. CDR3 loop: CASSEDFTYEQYF. CDR3 nucleotides: TGCGCCAGCAGTGAAGACTTTACCTACGAGCAGTACTTC.

The gene calls are TRBV7-2 and TRBJ1-1, with 7 bases matching TRBD1. Germline V lookup: CDR1 SGHTA, CDR2 FQGNSA. V lost 3 bases to trimming and J lost 4 bases; unmatched junction nucleotides: 5. The CDR3 loop spans 14 amino acids. The CDR3 sequence is CASSLTGIGTEAFF. Written as DNA, the CDR3 is TGTGCCAGCAGCTTGACAGGGATTGGCACTGAAGCTTTCTTT.

The chain carries TRBV4-2 and TRBJ1-1; D is undetermined. Germline V lookup: CDR1 LGHNA, CDR2 YNFKEQ. Trimming shortened V by 6 bases and J by 1 base, and 3 bases separated the two germline ends. The CDR3 consists of 11 residues. CDR3 sequence reads: CASRQNTEAFF. CDR3 DNA: TGTGCCAGCAGACAGAACACTGAAGCTTTCTTT.